The entry that follows covers one TCR beta chain sequence. The antigen is not known. The sample belongs to a study of early stage breast cancer tumors. The overall study: Samples were sequenced at around 10-fold average coverage. Regarding the study as a whole: Most shared enriched TCRB sequences were commonly generated ones.

Method: immunoSEQ multiplex PCR; TCRdb's copy keeps in-frame clones and lacks some. The repertoire has fewer than 75,000 clones, 70% to 80% of them found once; the top ten carry roughly 3.4%. The germline V gene has CDR1 SGHRS and CDR2 YFSETQ. V was cut by 0 bases and J by 4 bases, with 7 bases left in between. The CDR3 covers 13 residues. The genes are TRBV5-1 and TRBJ2-5; no firm D call. The material sequenced was blood. This receptor was identified in a person between 30 and 45 years old with breast cancer. CDR3 protein: CASSLEISETQYF. Here the CDR3 DNA reads TGCGCCAGCAGCTTGGAAATCTCAGAGACCCAGTACTTC.